This passage covers 17 T cell receptor beta chains from one sample sequenced in a study of cytomegalovirus exposure and HLA in healthy donors. Some clones are missing from TCRdb's copy, which holds only in-frame ones; the method was immunoSEQ multiplex PCR. This table has hundreds of thousands of clones, just under 90% appearing once. Sample: PBMCs. The receptors shown here come from a man aged 18 to 30 in good health and CMV-seronegative.

This rearrangement joins TRBV27 to TRBJ1-6; 8 positions agree with TRBD1. CDR3 length equals 15 residues. CDR1 and CDR2 (germline): MNHEY, SMNVEV (reference sequence). V shed 7 bases, J shed 3 bases, and the junction held 5 bases outside the gene matches. The CDR3 here is CASTTGTGYNSPLHF. The CDR3 coding sequence is TGTGCCAGCACAACAGGGACAGGCTATAATTCACCCCTCCACTTT.

The chain carries TRBV7-2 and TRBJ2-7; 8 nucleotides agree with TRBD1. Germline CDR1 reads SGHTA; CDR2 reads FQGNSA. CDR3 size: 16 residues. After removal of 5 bases from V and 2 bases from J, the junction contained 11 bases not matched to a gene. The CDR3 region is CASSLNVQGQAYEQYF. In DNA form, the CDR3 reads TGTGCCAGCAGCCTAAACGTCCAGGGACAGGCCTACGAGCAGTACTTC.

The V gene is TRBV10-1, the J gene TRBJ2-3, with D perhaps matching TRBD2 (6 bases). CDR3 size: 15 residues. The V end lost 4 bases, the J end lost 4 bases, and 15 bases lay between the germline ends. Germline V lookup: CDR1 WNHNN, CDR2 SYGVQD (reference sequence). The CDR3 protein is CASSAGTSAADTQYF. CDR3 sequence (DNA): TGCGCCAGCAGTGCAGGGACTTCAGCCGCAGATACGCAGTATTTT.

This rearrangement joins TRBV28 to TRBJ1-1; 9 positions match TRBD1. The CDR3 covers 17 residues. V trimming: 6 bases; J trimming: 0 bases; junction bases outside the gene matches: 11. The germline CDR1 and CDR2 sequences are MDHEN and SYDVKM. CDR3 region: CASRGNRGRGLNTEAFF. CDR3 in DNA: TGTGCCAGCAGGGGCAACAGGGGGCGAGGTCTGAACACTGAAGCTTTCTTT.

The chain employs TRBV4-1 and TRBJ1-5; D not resolved. Trimming cost V 4 bases and J 3 bases, with 7 bases left between them. CDR1 and CDR2 (germline): MGHRA, YSYEKL. The CDR3 extends over 13 amino acids. The CDR3 nucleotides read TGCGCCAGCAGCCCCACAGACAATCAGCCCCAGCATTTT. As protein: CASSPTDNQPQHF.

The chain is built from TRBV25-1 and TRBJ1-2; D remains ambiguous. V was cut by 2 bases and J by 4 bases, with 5 bases left in between. Germline CDR1 MGHDK, CDR2 SYGVNS. CDR3 length equals 12 residues. CDR3 sequence reads: CASSEVAYGYTF. The CDR3 nucleotides read TGTGCCAGCAGTGAAGTAGCCTATGGCTACACCTTC.

The rearrangement joins TRBV19 to TRBJ2-1, with a possible D match to TRBD1 (6 bases). The CDR3 extends over 13 amino acids. The ends were cut back, 8 bases at V and 5 bases at J, with 13 bases in the middle. Germline V gene lookup returns CDR1 LNHDA and CDR2 SQIVND (reference sequence). CDR3 bases: TGTGCCAGTCACAGGGCCGATCACAATGAGCAGTTCTTC. Translation gives CASHRADHNEQFF.

This clone was observed once. Within the sample, other DNA sequences also encode this same CDR3. The V and J genes are TRBV4-3 and TRBJ2-2, with 7 bases matching TRBD2. The CDR3 length is 15 residues. After removal of 4 bases from V and 4 bases from J, the junction contained 6 bases not matched to a gene. Germline loops: CDR1 LGHNA, CDR2 YSLEER. The CDR3 sequence is CASSPSWGGTGELFF. CDR3 nucleotides: TGCGCCAGCAGCCCGTCCTGGGGGGGCACCGGGGAGCTGTTTTTT.

The rearrangement uses TRBV6-1 and TRBJ2-1, with D tentatively TRBD2 (6 bases). The CDR3 is made up of 13 amino acids. Between the trimmed V and J ends, which lost 0 bases and 8 bases, there was a span of 8 bases. Germline CDR1 reads MNHNS; CDR2 reads SASEGT. This CDR3 is CASSEAGGDEQFF. For the CDR3, the DNA is TGTGCCAGCAGTGAAGCTGGAGGGGATGAGCAGTTCTTC.

The chain links TRBV7-2 to TRBJ1-1, with TRBD1 identical over 8 bases. Germline values: CDR1 SGHTA, CDR2 FQGNSA. Unmatched junction bases numbered 5, after V lost 5 bases and J lost 0 bases. The CDR3 sequence is 15 residues long. CDR3 DNA sequence: TGTGCCAGCAGCACTCGGACAGGGATGAACACTGAAGCTTTCTTT. Amino acid sequence: CASSTRTGMNTEAFF.

CDR3 in amino acids: CASSLAGWEEGYTF. CDR3 sequence (DNA): TGTGCCAGCAGCTTGGCCGGGTGGGAGGAAGGCTACACCTTC. This chain connects TRBV5-6 to TRBJ1-2; D gene ambiguous. Germline V CDR1 and CDR2: SGHDT, YYEEEE. The V end lost 0 bases, the J end lost 8 bases, and 14 bases lay between the germline ends. There are 14 residues in the CDR3. The complete variable domain, with remaining parts taken from reference TRBV5-6 and TRBJ1-2, reads DAGVTQSPTHLIKTRGQQVTLRCSPKSGHDTVSWYQQALGQGPQFIFQYYEEEERQRGNFPDRFSGHQFPNYSSELNVNALLLGDSALYLCASSLAGWEEGYTFGSGTRLTVV.

The CDR3 DNA follows: TGCGCCAGCAGCTTGGACAGACCGAACACTGAAGCTTTCTTT. Translating it yields CASSLDRPNTEAFF. The chain has TRBV5-1 and TRBJ1-1; D unresolved. This CDR3 comprises 14 residues. The germline V gene encodes CDR1 SGHRS and CDR2 YFSETQ. V was clipped by 0 bases and J by 1 base, with 7 bases between them. The whole variable domain, remainder taken from reference TRBV5-1 and TRBJ1-1, is KAGVTQTPRYLIKTRGQQVTLSCSPISGHRSVSWYQQTPGQGLQFLFEYFSETQRNKGNFPGRFSGRQFSNSRSEMNVSTLELGDSALYLCASSLDRPNTEAFFGQGTRLTVV.

The genes are TRBV6-6 and TRBJ1-4; 9 positions match TRBD1. Trimming cost V 6 bases and J 8 bases; bases outside gene matches: 7. Germline CDR1 and CDR2: MNHNY and SVGAGI (reference sequence). The CDR3 covers 14 residues. CDR3 residues: CASRQGQGGEKLFF. DNA of the CDR3: TGTGCCAGCAGGCAGGGACAGGGCGGAGAAAAACTGTTTTTT.

V is TRBV15 and J is TRBJ2-5, with a tentative D call TRBD1 (5 bases). Germline CDR1 is LNHNV and CDR2 is YYDKDF (reference sequence). CDR3 length: 15 amino acids. Trimming shortened V by 0 bases and J by 7 bases, and 15 bases separated the two germline ends. The CDR3 here is CATSRDTTATGTQYF. CDR3 nucleotides: TGTGCCACCAGCAGAGACACGACAGCCACCGGGACCCAGTACTTC.

The CDR3 nucleotides read TGCGCCAGCAGCACCGGACAGGGTCCCTGGCACGAGCAGTACTTC. Translation: CASSTGQGPWHEQYF. The chain recombines TRBV5-1 with TRBJ2-7; 8 bases map to TRBD1. The CDR3 consists of 15 residues. Germline lookup yields CDR1 SGHRS and CDR2 YFSETQ. The ends lost 4 bases at V and 5 bases at J; junction bases unmatched: 11.

The chain uses TRBV12-5 and TRBJ2-1, with D possibly matching TRBD1 (6 bases). The CDR3 consists of 12 residues. Trimming left V 3 bases short and J 8 bases short, with 8 bases between. The germline V gene encodes CDR1 LGHNT and CDR2 FRNRAP. The CDR3 DNA follows: TGTGCTAGTGGTTTAGAGGGGGATGAGCAGTTCTTC. Translation: CASGLEGDEQFF.

The sample holds one count of this clone. V gene TRBV6-1 combines with J gene TRBJ2-1; D is perhaps TRBD2 (5 bases). V was cut by 2 bases and J by 2 bases, with 13 bases left in between. Per the germline V gene, CDR1 is MNHNS and CDR2 is SASEGT. The CDR3 covers 16 residues. The CDR3 here is CASSERLRLPYNEQFF. DNA for the CDR3: TGTGCCAGCAGTGAACGACTCAGACTACCCTACAATGAGCAGTTCTTC.